This TCR beta chain was identified in a study of T cell repertoires in cytomegalovirus infection. Overall study: Public TCR beta signatures marked donors with CMV infection and the matching HLA.

V lost 6 bases and J lost 4; bases outside the gene matches: 18. Germline values: CDR1 ENHRY, CDR2 SYGVKD. This CDR3 has 18 amino acids. TCRdb itself ran the reads through MiXCR, one entry per CDR3 protein. Of approximately 500,000 distinct CDR3 sequences listed, 15% to 20% are singletons. In its sample, this clonotype was seen many times. What it binds is unknown. Study-wide results and caveats: The cumulative frequency of public TCR beta families distinguished individuals who carried CMV together with the relevant HLA. What dominated the ex vivo response were HLA-C-restricted CMV-specific TCR beta clonotypes.

The rearrangement links TRBV10-3 to TRBJ2-3; 8 bases agree with TRBD2. Sample: CD8+ T cells from PBMCs. The sequence was collected from a human donor in good health (CMV status not recorded). Some clones in this sample may be carry-over from other donors' samples. The CDR3 spells CAISPQRETMVFADTQYF. CDR3 coding DNA: TGTGCCATCAGCCCCCAGCGGGAGACAATGGTTTTCGCAGATACGCAGTATTTT.